This TCR beta chain was captured in a study of vaccination effects on CD4 cells after COVID-19. Study in general: Each culture well received over 1.5 million PBMC. These cells were then cultured in IMDM with about 9.9 IU/ml IL-2 and roughly 10 ug/ml peptides. Regarding the study as a whole: Cross-reaction with common cold coronaviruses was seen in only 1 of 255 vaccine-induced clones from healthy vaccinees.

This clone has only one observation. The antigen remains unidentified. Germline CDR1 is LNHDA and CDR2 is SQIVND (reference sequence). Between the trimmed V and J ends, which lost 5 bases and 2 bases, there was a span of 13 bases. This CDR3 has 14 residues. After roughly 9 days in culture, the CD4+ T cells were isolated. The vaccine given was either BNT162b2 or mRNA-1273, in two doses. Sequencing used immunoSEQ multiplex PCR; TCRdb keeps in-frame clones, though not all of them. This table has 57,000 or so clones, nearly 80% appearing once. This sample comprised CD4+ T cells from PBMCs cultured without peptide, obtained after COVID-19 vaccination. This receptor was obtained from a human donor who received a COVID-19 vaccine. The chain recombines TRBV19 with TRBJ2-7, with a possible D match to TRBD2 (5 bases). The CDR3 region is CASSPGGWPYEQYF. CDR3 coding DNA: TGTGCCAGTAGTCCTGGCGGGTGGCCCTACGAGCAGTACTTC. Full variable domain (outside the CDR3, taken from reference TRBV19 and TRBJ2-7): DGGITQSPKYLFRKEGQNVTLSCEQNLNHDAMYWYRQDPGQGLRLIYYSQIVNDFQKGDIAEGYSVSREKKESFPLTVTSAQKNPTAFYLCASSPGGWPYEQYFGPGTRLTVT.